This section outlines one T cell receptor beta chain sequence together with its context. Assay used: immunoSEQ multiplex PCR; TCRdb lists only in-frame clones, some missing. This table holds about 1.5 million clones, more than 95% found once. These data belong to a study of shared clonotypes between healthy human individuals. Germline CDR1 and CDR2: LGHNT and FRNRAP. The CDR3 runs 12 residues. V was trimmed by 5 bases and J by 4 bases, leaving 8 bases between them. This receptor was taken from a man aged 25-45 years in good health. The chain recombines TRBV12-5 with TRBJ1-2, with D possibly matching TRBD1 (6 bases). The material sequenced was naive CD4+ T cells sorted from blood. Subset meaning: CD45RA+ positively selected. DNA of the CDR3: TGTGCTAGTGGTCAACAGGGCTATGGCTACACCTTC. Amino acids: CASGQQGYGYTF.